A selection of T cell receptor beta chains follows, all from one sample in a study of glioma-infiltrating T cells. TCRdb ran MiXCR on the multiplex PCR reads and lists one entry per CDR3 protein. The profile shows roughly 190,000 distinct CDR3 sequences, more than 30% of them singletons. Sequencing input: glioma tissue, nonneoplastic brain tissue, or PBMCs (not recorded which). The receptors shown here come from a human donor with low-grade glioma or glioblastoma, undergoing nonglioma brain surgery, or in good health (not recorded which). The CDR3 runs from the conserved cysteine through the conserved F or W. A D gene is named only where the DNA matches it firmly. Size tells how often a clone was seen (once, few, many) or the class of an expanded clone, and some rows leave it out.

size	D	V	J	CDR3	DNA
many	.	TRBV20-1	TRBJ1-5	CSARDFQSINSNQPQHF	TGCAGTGCTAGAGATTTCCAGAGTATTAATAGCAATCAGCCCCAGCATTTT
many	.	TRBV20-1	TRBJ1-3	CSARFGGPGNTIYF	TGCAGTGCTAGATTCGGGGGGCCTGGAAACACCATATATTTT
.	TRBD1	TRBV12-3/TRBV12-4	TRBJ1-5	CDSSRQGGYQPQHF	TGTGACAGCAGTAGACAGGGCGGCTATCAGCCCCAGCATTTT
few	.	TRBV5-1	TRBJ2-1	CASIGSYNEQFF	TGCGCCAGCATCGGGAGCTACAATGAGCAGTTCTTC
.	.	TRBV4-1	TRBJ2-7	CASSQDRDPNNEQYF	TGTGCCAGCAGCCAAGATCGGGACCCCAACAACGAGCAGTACTTC
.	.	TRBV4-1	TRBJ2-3	CASSQDYWRDQGTQYF	TGCGCCAGCAGCCAAGATTATTGGCGCGATCAGGGTACGCAGTATTTT
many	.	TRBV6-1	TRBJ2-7	CASSEALQWSYEQYF	TGTGCCAGCAGTGAAGCGCTTCAGTGGTCCTACGAGCAGTACTTC
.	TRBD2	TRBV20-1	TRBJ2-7	CSARDFSGEYEQYF	TGCAGTGCTAGAGATTTCAGCGGGGAGTACGAGCAGTACTTC
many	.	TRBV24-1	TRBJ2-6	CATSAFGSGANVLTF	TGTGCCACCAGTGCCTTCGGGTCTGGGGCCAACGTCCTGACTTTC
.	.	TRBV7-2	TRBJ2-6	CASSNSGANVLTF	TGTGCCAGCAGCAACTCTGGGGCCAACGTCCTGACTTTC
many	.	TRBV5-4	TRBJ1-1	CASSLASRNTEAFF	TGTGCCAGCAGCTTGGCCTCAAGAAACACTGAAGCTTTCTTT
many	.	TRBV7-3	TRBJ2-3	CASSLLSNTDTQYF	TGTGCCAGCAGCTTATTGTCTAACACAGATACGCAGTATTTT
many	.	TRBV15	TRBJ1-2	CATSSGGRNNGYTF	TGTGCCACCAGCAGCGGAGGGAGAAACAATGGCTACACCTTC
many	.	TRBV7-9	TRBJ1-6	CASSLENSPLHF	TGTGCCAGCAGCCTGGAGAATTCACCCCTCCACTTT
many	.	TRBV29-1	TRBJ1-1	CSVDGQVNTEAFF	TGCAGCGTTGACGGGCAGGTGAACACTGAAGCTTTCTTT
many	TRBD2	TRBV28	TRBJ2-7	CASSEALAGLYEQYF	TGTGCCAGCAGTGAGGCACTAGCGGGCCTCTACGAGCAGTACTTC
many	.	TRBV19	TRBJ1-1	CASTDRLNTEAFF	TGTGCCAGTACAGACAGGTTGAACACTGAAGCTTTCTTT
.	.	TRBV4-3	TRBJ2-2	CASSQGSFTGELFF	TGCGCCAGCAGCCAAGGATCTTTTACCGGGGAGCTGTTTTTT
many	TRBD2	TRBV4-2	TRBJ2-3	CASSQDLGGRTDTQYF	TGTGCCAGCAGCCAAGATCTGGGCGGGAGGACAGATACGCAGTATTTT
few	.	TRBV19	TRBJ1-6	CATRGQYNSPLHF	TGTGCCACCCGGGGGCAGTACAATTCACCCCTCCACTTT
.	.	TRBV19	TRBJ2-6	CASSIQVSGANVLTF	TGTGCCAGTAGTATACAGGTCTCTGGGGCCAACGTCCTGACTTTC
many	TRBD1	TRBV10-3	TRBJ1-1	CAISEEGRGDTEAFF	TGTGCCATCAGTGAGGAGGGCAGGGGGGACACTGAAGCTTTCTTT
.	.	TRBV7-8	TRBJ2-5	CASSRREETQYF	TGTGCCAGCAGCCGCAGAGAAGAGACCCAGTACTTC
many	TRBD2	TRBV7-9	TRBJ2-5	CASSFVTLGGETQYF	TGTGCCAGCAGCTTCGTGACCCTCGGGGGGGAGACCCAGTACTTC
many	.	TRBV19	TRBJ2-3	CASSITTGKADTQYF	TGTGCCAGTAGTATTACTACAGGGAAGGCAGATACGCAGTATTTT
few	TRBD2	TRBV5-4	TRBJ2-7	CASSLGPLAGDYEQYF	TGTGCCAGCAGCTTGGGACCACTAGCGGGAGACTACGAGCAGTACTTC
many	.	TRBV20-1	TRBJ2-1	CSALRGGRNSYNEQFF	TGCAGTGCTTTAAGGGGTGGGCGGAACTCCTACAATGAGCAGTTCTTC
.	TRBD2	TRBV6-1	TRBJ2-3	CASGGLADTKQYF	TGTGCCAGCGGAGGACTAGCGGACACGAAGCAGTATTTT
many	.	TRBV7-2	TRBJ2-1	CASSYPGISGHNEQFF	TGTGCCAGCAGCTACCCCGGGATCTCAGGCCACAATGAGCAGTTCTTC
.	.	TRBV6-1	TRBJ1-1	CASSTYLAGYEAFF	TGTGCCAGCAGTACATACCTGGCAGGCTATGAAGCTTTCTTT
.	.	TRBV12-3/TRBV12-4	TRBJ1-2	CASSLGEFDYGYTF	TGTGCCAGCAGTTTAGGAGAGTTCGACTATGGCTACACCTTC
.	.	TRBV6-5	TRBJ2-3	CASSYSSRGLAGVADTQYF	TGTGCCAGCAGTTACTCGAGTAGGGGACTTGCAGGGGTGGCAGATACGCAGTATTTT
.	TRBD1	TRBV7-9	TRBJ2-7	CASSLRQGLDNEQYF	TGTGCCAGCAGCTTAAGACAGGGGTTGGACAATGAGCAGTACTTC
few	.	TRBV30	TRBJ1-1	CAWRFPGGTEAFF	TGTGCCTGGAGGTTTCCGGGAGGCACCGAAGCTTTCTTT
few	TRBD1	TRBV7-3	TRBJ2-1	CASSPPGQGARNEQFF	TGTGCCAGCAGCCCACCTGGACAGGGGGCGAGAAATGAGCAGTTCTTC
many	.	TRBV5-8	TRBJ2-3	CASSLGRRVTTDTQYF	TGTGCCAGCAGCTTGGGCAGGCGGGTGACCACAGATACGCAGTATTTT
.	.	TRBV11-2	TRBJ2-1	CASSLVRDDNEQFF	TGTGCCAGCAGCTTAGTACGGGACGACAATGAGCAGTTCTTC
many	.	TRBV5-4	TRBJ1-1	CASSVGTVSGTEAFF	TGTGCCAGCAGCGTGGGGACTGTCTCTGGCACTGAAGCTTTCTTT
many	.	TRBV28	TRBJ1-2	CASSRPTGTHYGYTF	TGTGCCAGCAGTAGGCCAACAGGGACACACTATGGCTACACCTTC
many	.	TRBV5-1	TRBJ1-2	CASSPTSGGYTF	TGCGCCAGCAGCCCTACAAGCGGTGGCTACACCTTC
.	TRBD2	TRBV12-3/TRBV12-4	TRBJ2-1	CASSPTGIGTSGRTHNEQFF	TGTGCCAGCAGTCCGACAGGCATAGGGACTAGCGGGAGGACCCACAATGAGCAGTTCTTC
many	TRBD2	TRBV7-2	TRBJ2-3	CASSHGTSGSWGTDTQYF	TGTGCCAGCAGCCACGGGACTAGCGGGAGTTGGGGAACAGATACGCAGTATTTT
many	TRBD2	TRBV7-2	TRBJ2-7	CASSSPLAGVHEQYF	TGTGCCAGCAGCTCCCCACTAGCGGGAGTTCACGAGCAGTACTTC
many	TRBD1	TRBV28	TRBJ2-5	CASSSIRTGRQETQYF	TGTGCCAGCAGTTCGATACGGACAGGGCGCCAAGAGACCCAGTACTTC
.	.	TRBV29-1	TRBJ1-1	CSGGGLSSNTEAFF	TGCAGCGGCGGGGGCCTCTCTTCTAACACTGAAGCTTTCTTT
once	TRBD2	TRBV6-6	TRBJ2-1	CASNGLAGLSNEQFF	TGTGCCAGCAATGGACTAGCGGGGTTAAGCAATGAGCAGTTCTTC
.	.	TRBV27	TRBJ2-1	CASSFGIAAYNEQFF	TGTGCCAGCAGTTTTGGGATAGCGGCATACAATGAGCAGTTCTTC
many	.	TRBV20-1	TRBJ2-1	CSAREYAEQFF	TGCAGTGCTCGGGAATACGCTGAGCAGTTCTTC
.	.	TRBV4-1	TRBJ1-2	CASSQDWALRENGHTF	TGCGCCAGCAGCCAAGATTGGGCCCTCCGGGAAAATGGCCACACCTTC
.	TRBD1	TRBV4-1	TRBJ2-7	CASSPQTGQGYEQYF	TGCGCCAGCAGCCCCCAGACCGGACAGGGCTACGAGCAGTACTTC
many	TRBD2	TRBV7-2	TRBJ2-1	CATKLAGGYNEQFF	TGTGCCACCAAACTAGCGGGAGGGTACAATGAGCAGTTCTTC
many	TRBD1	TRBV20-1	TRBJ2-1	CSAWDRGRHNEQFF	TGCAGTGCTTGGGACAGGGGGCGCCACAATGAGCAGTTCTTC
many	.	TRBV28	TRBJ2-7	CASSLQSEQYF	TGTGCCAGCAGTCTGCAAAGCGAGCAGTACTTC
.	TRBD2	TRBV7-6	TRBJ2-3	CASSLPPSGSTDTQYF	TGTGCCAGCAGCTTACCGCCTAGCGGGAGCACAGATACGCAGTATTTT
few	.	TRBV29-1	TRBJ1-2	CSVESMGGGADGYTF	TGCAGCGTTGAGTCGATGGGGGGGGGCGCCGATGGCTACACCTTC
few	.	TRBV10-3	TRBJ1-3	CAISESGDRNSGNTIYF	TGTGCCATCAGTGAGTCAGGCGACAGGAACTCTGGAAACACCATATATTTT